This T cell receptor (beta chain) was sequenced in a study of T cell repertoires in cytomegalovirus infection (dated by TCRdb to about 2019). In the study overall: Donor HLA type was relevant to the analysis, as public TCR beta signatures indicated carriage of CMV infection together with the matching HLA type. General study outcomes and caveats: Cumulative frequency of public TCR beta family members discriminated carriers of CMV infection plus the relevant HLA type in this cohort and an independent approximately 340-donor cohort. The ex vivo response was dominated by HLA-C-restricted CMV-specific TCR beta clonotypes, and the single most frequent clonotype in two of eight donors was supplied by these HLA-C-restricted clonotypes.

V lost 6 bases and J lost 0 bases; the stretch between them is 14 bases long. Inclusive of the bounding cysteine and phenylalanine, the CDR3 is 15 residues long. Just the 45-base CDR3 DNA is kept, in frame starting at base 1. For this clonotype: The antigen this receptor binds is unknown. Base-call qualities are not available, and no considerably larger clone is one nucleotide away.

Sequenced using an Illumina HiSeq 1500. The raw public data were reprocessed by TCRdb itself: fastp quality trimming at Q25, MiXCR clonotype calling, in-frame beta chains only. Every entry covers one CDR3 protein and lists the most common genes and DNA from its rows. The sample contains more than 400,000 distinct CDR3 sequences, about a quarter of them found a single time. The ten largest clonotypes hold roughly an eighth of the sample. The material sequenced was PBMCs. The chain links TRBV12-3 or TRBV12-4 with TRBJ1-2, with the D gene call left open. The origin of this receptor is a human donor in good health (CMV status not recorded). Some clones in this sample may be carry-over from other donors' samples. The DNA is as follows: TGTGCCAGCAGCCCAAGGGTACAAGCTAACTATGGCTACACCTTC. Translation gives CASSPRVQANYGYTF.